This T cell receptor (beta chain) was profiled in a study of regulatory T cells in long-lasting Graves disease. Time point defined: newly diagnosed GD, antithyroid drugs for less than 3 months. From PBMCs, RNA was extracted and then used to make the TCR library. Germline trimming cut 6 bases from V and 4 bases from J; bases unmatched to any gene: 11. Per the germline V gene, CDR1 is MRHNA and CDR2 is SNTAGT. The CDR3 is made up of 16 amino acids. Arm-PCR of CDR3 regions and iRepertoire HTBI primers were used to build TCR beta libraries. TCRdb reanalysed the multiplex PCR reads using MiXCR and keeps one entry per CDR3 protein. The sample includes 350,000 to 500,000 distinct CDR3 sequences, 16% of them seen just once. This clonotype was seen only a few times. The same data also contributed to another study, on T cells in Graves' hyperthyroidism and ophthalmopathy.

The sequences come from peripheral blood mononuclear cells (PBMCs), collected at new diagnosis, from a patient treated with antithyroid drugs. This sequence originates from a young woman with Graves disease. The J gene is TRBJ1-3, the V gene TRBV6-4; 8 nucleotides line up with TRBD1. CDR3 in DNA: TGTGCCAGCAGCCGAAATCCCGGGACAGGAGGAAACACCATATATTTT. It codes for CASSRNPGTGGNTIYF.